This TCR beta chain was captured in a study of Graves' ophthalmopathy and Graves' hyperthyroidism. General study points: Appearing in blood as well were most expanded thyroid clonotypes above 0.001 frequency. Sensitivity of around 85% and specificity of about 77% were achieved when a 13-signature model separated ophthalmopathy from stable hyperthyroidism.

As regards this clonotype: The antigen remains undetermined.

RNA transcripts were the template, and TCR beta CDR3 regions were amplified from them. HTBI primers were used in a first-round RT-PCR, which preceded a second-round multiplex PCR. MiXCR, applied by TCRdb to the multiplex PCR reads, yields one record per CDR3 protein. Among over a million distinct CDR3 sequences listed, 35% to 45% were seen once. The germline V and J ends were trimmed by 4 bases and 8 bases, with 23 bases remaining between them. This CDR3 spans 16 amino acids. Germline V gene lookup returns CDR1 MGHRA and CDR2 YSYEKL. This sequence originates from an adult man with Graves' hyperthyroidism. Material: peripheral blood or thyroid tissue (not recorded which). V gene TRBV4-1 combines with J gene TRBJ1-1, with a possible D match to TRBD1 (5 bases). CDR3 amino acids: CASSPNAGTPLGEAFF. The CDR3 nucleotides are TGCGCCAGCAGCCCCAACGCCGGGACCCCACTGGGAGAAGCTTTCTTT.